This T cell receptor beta chain was sequenced in a study of shared clonotypes between healthy human individuals. Study information: Ranging from 18 to 49 in age, donors were two women and three men. Points from the study as a whole: Read depth was anticipated to influence clonotype sharing among donors.

Trimming took 5 bases from V and 2 from J, leaving 4 bases between them. The V gene's germline CDR1 is SNHLY and CDR2 FYNNEI. CDR3 length: 11 amino acids. Comment on this clone: Its matching antigen is unknown. With a far larger clone one base away, a read error is the likely cause.

Some 31,000 T cell genomes (about 320 ng DNA) went into each PBMC replicate. In the authors' methods: ImmunoSEQ output held junction-only sequences without quality scores, so filtering differed. Profiled with immunoSEQ multiplex PCR; TCRdb holds only in-frame clones, not every one. D and trimming were read from the DNA, whereas the V and J calls and clone size are those reported in that table. The sample contains hundreds of thousands of clones, roughly three quarters of which appear only once. What was sequenced was PBMCs. V is TRBV2 and J is TRBJ2-7; D remains ambiguous. The TCR was taken from a woman in her forties in good health. Some clones in this sample may be carry-over from other donors' samples. The CDR3 protein is CASSFTYEQYF. The CDR3 coding sequence is TGTGCCAGCAGTTTTACCTACGAGCAGTACTTC.